Listed below are T cell receptor beta chains from one sample, sequenced in a study of cytotoxic CD8 clonotypes in ibrutinib-treated CLL. Sequencing used immunoSEQ multiplex PCR; TCRdb keeps in-frame clones, though not all of them. Of some 300,000 clones in the sample, roughly 80% were seen once. This specimen consisted of PBMCs, obtained before ibrutinib treatment. These receptors were taken from a human donor with chronic lymphocytic leukemia. CDR3s include the opening cysteine and the closing phenylalanine or tryptophan. Each record gives: CDR3 DNA, CDR3 protein, clone size, D gene, J gene, V gene. A D gene is named only where the DNA matches it firmly. The size field is filled for only some rows; it gives once, few, many or a size class.

TGTGCCTGGAGTGGGGTTGGGGTGGGGACTGAAGCTTTCTTT CAWSGVGVGTEAFF NA NA TRBJ1-1 TRBV30
TGTGCCAGTAGTATGAGGAGCGGGAGTGGGTACGAGCAGTACTTC CASSMRSGSGYEQYF NA TRBD2 TRBJ2-7 TRBV19
TGTGCCAGCAGCTGGGACGAGACCGCGAACACCGGGGAGCTGTTTTTT CASSWDETANTGELFF NA NA TRBJ2-2 TRBV5-5
TGTGCCAGCAGCTTGAACGGGAGGTCTTACAATGAGCAGTTCTTC CASSLNGRSYNEQFF NA TRBD2 TRBJ2-1 TRBV5-4
TGTGCCAGCAGCGTAACGGGATATGGCTACACCTTC CASSVTGYGYTF NA NA TRBJ1-2 TRBV9
TGTGCCAGCAGATCAAACACTGAAGCTTTCTTT CASRSNTEAFF NA NA TRBJ1-1 TRBV6-5
TGTGCCAGCAGCCAAAACAGGGGGACGAATGAAAAACTGTTTTTT CASSQNRGTNEKLFF NA TRBD1 TRBJ1-4 TRBV14
TGTGCCAGCAGCTCCGACAGGGGCTACGAGCAGTACTTC CASSSDRGYEQYF NA TRBD1 TRBJ2-7 TRBV9
TGTGCCAGCAGTTACTCCGGACAGGGGGCTGGTGGCTACACCTTC CASSYSGQGAGGYTF NA TRBD1 TRBJ1-2 TRBV6-6
TGTGCCAGCAGTCCTGGGGCTGGAAAAGACAATGAGCAGTTCTTC CASSPGAGKDNEQFF NA NA TRBJ2-1 TRBV2
TGCGCCAGCAGCCAAGTAGGACAGGGAAGGGCTGAAGCTTTCTTT CASSQVGQGRAEAFF few TRBD1 TRBJ1-1 TRBV4-1
TGTGCCAGCTCCCCTGAGACAGGGATCATCTATGGCTACACCTTC CASSPETGIIYGYTF NA TRBD1 TRBJ1-2 TRBV18
TGTGCCTGGACGGACTTTCCTGGGGTAAAGACCCAGTACTTC CAWTDFPGVKTQYF once NA TRBJ2-5 TRBV30
TGTGCCAGCTCACCACCTGTGGGCGGCTACAATGAGCAGTTCTTC CASSPPVGGYNEQFF NA NA TRBJ2-1 TRBV18
TGCGCCAGCAGCCAAGGGGTCACGGGGGCGCAACCCGGGGAGCTGTTTTTT CASSQGVTGAQPGELFF NA NA TRBJ2-2 TRBV4-3